The sequence of this TCR beta chain was determined in a study of sequential checkpoint blockade in melanoma. The V and J ends lost 2 bases and 9 bases respectively, with 20 bases between them. The CDR3 loop spans 17 amino acids. Germline V lookup: CDR1 MNHEY, CDR2 SMNVEV (reference sequence). Documented treatment: randomized to nivolumab then ipilimumab (arm A) or the reverse (arm B). No patient had prior DNA-damaging chemotherapy. Here immunoSEQ multiplex PCR was the method, and the copy in TCRdb shows in-frame clones only, minus some. Here the sample spans 40,000 or so clones, about nine tenths being singletons.

The receptor was derived from a human donor with melanoma. This chain joins TRBV27 and TRBJ1-6, with a possible D match to TRBD1 (5 bases). The sequencing here drew on CD8+ T cells sorted from blood (inferred from file names), taken from a patient given nivolumab and ipilimumab in sequence. The CDR3 sequence is CASSLKRDFSLGSPLHF. CDR3 DNA sequence: TGTGCCAGCAGTTTAAAGAGGGACTTTAGTCTCGGTTCACCCCTCCACTTT.